This note documents a single TCR beta chain sequence. As yet, its antigen is unknown. Per sorted-subset replicate PCR, input was approximately 210 ng DNA, representing roughly 29,000 T cell genomes. Some clones are missing from TCRdb's copy, which holds only in-frame ones; the method was immunoSEQ multiplex PCR. The sample shows about 92,000 clones, 60% to 75% of them seen only once. The sample is drawn from a study of shared clonotypes between healthy human individuals. Study-wide results and caveats: In general, naive subsets displayed greater estimated richness than memory subsets did.

Germline CDR1 SGHRS, CDR2 YFSETQ. The length of the CDR3 is 15 residues. The V gene lost 1 base and the J gene lost 5 bases, with 12 bases spanning the gap. Every one of the donors was a Caucasian adult that lived in Nashville, Tennessee. Sequenced material: memory CD8+ T cells sorted from blood. The subset is: CD45RO+ cells pooled with CCR7-negative TemRA cells. The sequence was collected from a man aged 25-45 years in good health. The chain is built from TRBV5-1 and TRBJ2-2; the D gene is possibly TRBD2 (6 bases). CDR3 DNA sequence: TGCGCCAGCAGCTTGATGGGGGAGGCGACCGGGGAGCTGTTTTTT. Its protein product is CASSLMGEATGELFF.